Listed here are 22 T cell receptor beta chains from one sample, sequenced in a study of cytomegalovirus exposure and HLA in healthy donors. Libraries were prepared by immunoSEQ multiplex PCR; TCRdb keeps only in-frame clonotypes and omits some of them. The table includes fewer than 350,000 clones, roughly 88% detected once. Sample: PBMCs. These receptors were obtained from a woman aged 18 to 35 in good health and CMV-seronegative.

The count of this clone is one. This sequence joins TRBV15 and TRBJ2-3, with TRBD2 as a possible D gene (6 bases). The CDR3 covers 16 residues. Trimming removed 3 bases at V and 0 bases at J, with 13 bases between. Germline V gene lookup returns CDR1 LNHNV and CDR2 YYDKDF (reference sequence). The CDR3 DNA is TGTGCCACCAGCAGGGGGACGAGCGGGAGCACAGATACGCAGTATTTT. Translated: CATSRGTSGSTDTQYF.

The gene calls are TRBV5-4 and TRBJ2-1, with 9 bases identical to TRBD2. Germline V gene sequence: CDR1 SGHNT, CDR2 YYREEE (reference sequence). V lost 2 bases, J lost 4 bases, and 1 base stayed unmatched. This CDR3 spans 14 amino acids. The CDR3 sequence: CASSLTSGYNEQFF. CDR3 DNA sequence: TGTGCCAGCAGCTTAACTAGCGGGTACAATGAGCAGTTCTTC. Based on the CDR3 plus reference TRBV5-4 and TRBJ2-1, the full variable domain is ETGVTQSPTHLIKTRGQQVTLRCSSQSGHNTVSWYQQALGQGPQFIFQYYREEENGRGNFPPRFSGLQFPNYSSELNVNALELDDSALYLCASSLTSGYNEQFFGPGTRLTVL.

The V and J genes are TRBV15 and TRBJ1-2, with 7 positions matching TRBD1. With 3 bases clipped from V and 6 bases from J, the junction kept 13 bases outside the gene matches. The CDR3 totals 16 residues. Per germline, CDR1 LNHNV and CDR2 YYDKDF (reference sequence). CDR3 amino acids: CATSSNTGDGLHGYTF. In DNA form, the CDR3 reads TGTGCCACCAGCAGTAATACAGGGGATGGTCTCCATGGCTACACCTTC.

This sequence joins TRBV12-5 and TRBJ1-1, with 8 bases fitting TRBD1. With V trimmed by 6 bases and J by 5 bases, 8 bases remained unmatched. Per germline, CDR1 LGHNT and CDR2 FRNRAP. This CDR3 has 14 residues. The CDR3 sequence: CASGAQGAFTEAFF. The CDR3 coding sequence is TGTGCTAGTGGGGCCCAGGGGGCGTTTACTGAAGCTTTCTTT.

Only one count was recorded for this clone. The chain employs TRBV15 and TRBJ2-7; a possible D gene is TRBD1 (6 bases). The CDR3 totals 14 residues. V was pared by 1 base and J by 5 bases, with 12 bases between. Germline CDR1 LNHNV, CDR2 YYDKDF (reference sequence). CDR3 bases: TGTGCCACCAGCAGAGGGGGACAATCGGACGAGCAGTACTTC. It encodes CATSRGGQSDEQYF.

The rearrangement uses TRBV3-2 and TRBJ2-1; the D segment call TRBD2 is taken from the table without a DNA check. TRBV3-2 represents a pseudogene. The CDR3 contains 9 residues. Written as DNA, the CDR3 is TGTGCCAGCCGCAATGAGCAGTTCTTC. This translates into CASRNEQFF.

The CDR3 coding sequence is TGTGCCAGCAGCGAAGAACTGCGCCAGTACTTC. Its translation is CASSEELRQYF. The gene calls are TRBV11-2 and TRBJ2-5, with D uncertain. CDR1 and CDR2 (germline): SGHAT, FQNNGV. Trimming pared 5 bases from V and 10 bases from J, leaving 11 bases between. The CDR3 covers 11 residues.

The J gene is TRBJ1-6, the V gene TRBV28; D gene uncertain. The CDR3 spans 14 residues. V lost 6 bases to trimming and J lost 7 bases, with 13 bases between them. From germline, CDR1 is MDHEN and CDR2 SYDVKM. In DNA, the CDR3 is TGTGCCAGCAGCCCCGACTTCCCAAATTCACCCCTCCACTTT. It encodes CASSPDFPNSPLHF.

The genes are TRBV11-3 and TRBJ2-3; 7 nucleotides line up with TRBD2. The CDR3 consists of 15 residues. Germline V gene lookup returns CDR1 SGHNT and CDR2 YENEEA. V gave up 1 base and J gave up 1 base; unmatched junction bases: 2. The CDR3 bases are TGTGCCAGCAGCTTAGGCGGGAGCGGCACAGATACGCAGTATTTT. Amino acids: CASSLGGSGTDTQYF.

The chain recombines TRBV27 with TRBJ2-1, with 7 bases that match TRBD2. Germline V gene lookup returns CDR1 MNHEY and CDR2 SMNVEV (reference sequence). Losses at the gene ends were 6 bases for V and 0 bases for J; bases not matched to a gene: 8. This CDR3 spans 16 amino acids. CDR3: CASRSSGKSSYNEQFF. The CDR3 DNA follows: TGTGCCAGCAGATCGAGCGGGAAGAGCTCCTACAATGAGCAGTTCTTC.

The chain has TRBV6-1 and TRBJ2-3, with unresolved D. CDR1 MNHNS and CDR2 SASEGT come from the germline V gene. Trimming cost V 2 bases and J 4 bases, with 7 bases left between them. The CDR3 length is 13 residues. The CDR3 loop reads CASSESRADTQYF. Written as DNA, the CDR3 is TGTGCCAGCAGTGAAAGTCGGGCAGATACGCAGTATTTT.

The V gene is TRBV7-2, the J gene TRBJ2-7, with D possibly matching TRBD2 (6 bases). V was shortened by 5 bases and J by 0 bases, with 14 bases between the two germline ends. The CDR3 consists of 15 residues. Per germline, CDR1 SGHTA and CDR2 FQGNSA. The CDR3 loop is CASSQQAGSSYEQYF. The CDR3 coding sequence is TGTGCCAGCAGCCAACAAGCGGGCAGCTCCTACGAGCAGTACTTC.

The V call is TRBV29-1, the J call TRBJ2-7, with a tentative D call TRBD2 (6 bases). V dropped 6 bases and J dropped 6 bases, with 18 bases sitting between them. The germline CDR1 and CDR2 sequences are SQVTM and ANQGSEA. The CDR3 is made up of 13 amino acids. CDR3 loop: CSVGLRQSAEQYF. The DNA of the CDR3 is TGCAGCGTGGGACTGAGACAGTCGGCCGAGCAGTACTTC.

V and J are TRBV5-1 and TRBJ2-2; tentative D call: TRBD1 (6 bases). This CDR3 is built from 14 residues. Trimming removed 6 bases from V and 3 bases from J, with 12 bases in between. From germline, CDR1 is SGHRS and CDR2 YFSETQ. The CDR3 coding sequence is TGCGCCAGCATGGGACAACCAGACACCGGGGAGCTGTTTTTT. Encoded protein: CASMGQPDTGELFF.

The V call is TRBV15, the J call TRBJ1-1; TRBD1 might be the D (5 bases). The CDR3 consists of 13 residues. Looked up from germline, CDR1 is LNHNV and CDR2 is YYDKDF (reference sequence). Trimming took off 2 bases at V and 4 bases at J, with 8 bases between the two ends. The CDR3, as DNA: TGTGCCACCAGCAGAAACGGGGGCACTGAAGCTTTCTTT. Protein sequence: CATSRNGGTEAFF.

CDR3 sequence: CASSSRGEGTEAFF. In DNA, the CDR3 is TGTGCCAGCAGCTCCAGAGGGGAGGGGACTGAAGCTTTCTTT. This rearrangement joins TRBV7-2 to TRBJ1-1; possibly TRBD1 for D (5 bases). Per germline, CDR1 SGHTA and CDR2 FQGNSA. Trimming removed 4 bases at V and 5 bases at J, with 14 bases between. The CDR3 has 14 residues.

This chain joins TRBV2 and TRBJ2-7, with D possibly TRBD2 on 5 matching bases. The CDR3 extends over 13 amino acids. CDR1 is SNHLY and CDR2 is FYNNEI in the germline V gene. V lost 6 bases, J lost 2 bases, and 11 bases lay in between. The chain's CDR3 is CASSDGGPYEQYF. The CDR3 DNA reads TGTGCCAGCAGCGACGGAGGCCCCTACGAGCAGTACTTC. Based on the CDR3 plus reference TRBV2 and TRBJ2-7, the full variable domain is EPEVTQTPSHQVTQMGQEVILRCVPISNHLYFYWYRQILGQKVEFLVSFYNNEISEKSEIFDDQFSVERPDGSNFTLKIRSTKLEDSAMYFCASSDGGPYEQYFGPGTRLTVT.

This chain links TRBV4-1 with TRBJ2-2, with 8 bases that match TRBD1. Per germline, CDR1 MGHRA and CDR2 YSYEKL. V lost 3 bases, J lost 8 bases, and 8 bases stayed unmatched. This CDR3 has 15 residues. CDR3 region: CASSQEDRGWGELFF. The CDR3 bases are TGCGCCAGCAGCCAGGAAGACAGGGGCTGGGGGGAGCTGTTTTTT.

DNA for the CDR3: TGTGCCAGCAGCCCGGGACTAGCGGGCACCGGGGAGCTGTTTTTT. It specifies CASSPGLAGTGELFF. This chain connects TRBV6-5 to TRBJ2-2; TRBD2 matches at 12 bases. The ends lost 6 bases at V and 4 bases at J; junction bases unmatched: 3. Germline V lookup: CDR1 MNHEY, CDR2 SVGAGI. This CDR3 region has 15 residues.

The chain recombines TRBV2 with TRBJ1-4, with TRBD1 matching over 7 bases. Unmatched junction bases numbered 13, after V lost 6 bases and J lost 9 bases. The CDR3 sequence is 15 residues long. Germline V gene lookup returns CDR1 SNHLY and CDR2 FYNNEI. The CDR3 bases are TGTGCCAGCAGCCGGGGCGGCACAGGGGCCCAAAAACTGTTTTTT. It yields the protein CASSRGGTGAQKLFF.

The chain carries TRBV20-1 and TRBJ2-7; weak D call: TRBD1 (5 bases). Germline V gives CDR1 DFQATT, CDR2 SNEGSKA (reference sequence). Trimming cost V 6 bases and J 2 bases, with 8 bases left between them. This CDR3 spans 11 amino acids. The CDR3 is CSAKGPYEQYF. The DNA for the CDR3 is TGCAGTGCAAAGGGGCCCTACGAGCAGTACTTC.

The gene calls are TRBV7-9 and TRBJ2-1; 11 bases align to TRBD2. CDR3 length: 15 amino acids. V lost 6 bases and J lost 2; bases outside the gene matches: 3. Germline CDR1 reads SEHNR; CDR2 reads FQNEAQ (reference sequence). The CDR3 sequence: CASRTSGATYNEQFF. CDR3 bases: TGTGCCAGCAGGACTAGCGGGGCTACCTACAATGAGCAGTTCTTC.